This T cell receptor beta chain was sequenced during a study of shared clonotypes between healthy human individuals. Sequencing was at deep level. Clones were read by immunoSEQ multiplex PCR, and TCRdb kept only the in-frame ones, dropping some. The data contain roughly 2,500,000 clones, over 85% of them singletons. The TCR sequence derives from a man aged 18 to 29 in good health. Some clones in this sample may be carry-over from other donors' samples. Material for sequencing was naive CD4+ T cells from PBMCs. Subset reported: CD45RA+ positively selected.

The CDR3 DNA reads as TGTGCCAGCAGTGAATTGGGCAGGGTCTCCTACGAGCAGTACTTC. It specifies CASSELGRVSYEQYF. The chain employs TRBV6-1 and TRBJ2-7; weak D call: TRBD1 (5 bases). V was shortened by 2 bases and J by 0 bases, with 11 bases between the two germline ends. Germline V lookup: CDR1 MNHNS, CDR2 SASEGT. The CDR3 runs 15 residues.